The entry below describes one T cell receptor beta chain. Trimming pared 5 bases from V and 5 bases from J, leaving 18 bases between. The germline V gene encodes CDR1 SEHNR and CDR2 FQNEAQ (reference sequence). The CDR3 totals 15 residues. This sample stems from a study of CD8 T cells in Susac syndrome. Random hexamers primed reverse transcription of about 0.5 to 1 ug RNA. From the immunoSEQ multiplex PCR reads, TCRdb called clonotypes with MiXCR, one entry per CDR3 protein. The data contain about 300,000 distinct CDR3 sequences, 75% to 90% of them singletons. From blood CD8+ and CD4+ T cells, the TCR beta chain was sequenced.

Sequencing was done on a sample of CD8+ T cells from PBMCs. This receptor was obtained from a human donor with multiple sclerosis. The V call is TRBV7-9, the J call TRBJ1-1; D is possibly TRBD1 (5 bases). CDR3 region: CASSRSQGLHTEAFF. For the CDR3, the DNA is TGTGCCAGCAGCCGATCCCAGGGCCTACATACTGAAGCTTTCTTT.